The 29 T cell receptor beta chains below were found in one sample sequenced in a study of blood T cell repertoires in COVID-19 (dated by TCRdb to 2019 to 2021). Libraries were constructed by the immunoSEQ multiplex PCR assay. TCRdb carries this immuneACCESS record with in-frame sequences only. Its versions omit some clonotypes, under half of them owing to an unresolved V gene in the studies checked, with the rest unexplained. This sample holds 150,000 to 200,000 clones; about nine tenths were observed only once. Less than 3.5% of the sample belongs to the ten largest clones. The source material was peripheral blood. These receptors all come from a man in his 70s with acute or convalescent COVID-19.

This clone was seen just once. The chain links TRBV4-1 to TRBJ2-3, with D hard to call. The V gene's germline CDR1 is MGHRA and CDR2 YSYEKL. CDR3 size: 15 residues. Trimming shortened V by 0 bases and J by 6 bases, and 13 bases separated the two germline ends. Written as DNA, the CDR3 is TGCGCCAGCAGCCAAGAAGAGACTGGCTGGGATACGCAGTATTTT. Its translation is CASSQEETGWDTQYF.

Only one count was recorded for this clone. This sequence joins TRBV5-1 and TRBJ2-3, with 8 bases that match TRBD1. The germline CDR1 and CDR2 sequences are SGHRS and YFSETQ. CDR3 size: 16 residues. V gave up 0 bases and J gave up 0 bases; unmatched junction bases: 3. The CDR3 reads CASSLDRGFSTDTQYF. CDR3 bases: TGCGCCAGCAGCTTGGACAGGGGGTTTAGCACAGATACGCAGTATTTT.

This clone was counted once. The V gene is TRBV3-1 (or the pseudogene TRBV3-2), the J gene TRBJ1-2; 10 bases line up with TRBD1. Germline-derived CDR1 and CDR2 are LGHDT and YNNKEL (reference sequence). The junction had 3 bases not matched to a gene; V was cut back by 1 base and J by 10 bases. The CDR3 length is 13 residues. The CDR3 sequence is CASSQAGQGFYTF. CDR3 bases: TGTGCCAGCAGCCAAGCGGGACAGGGGTTCTACACCTTC.

The CDR3 DNA sequence: TGTGCCAGCTCACAGACGGGTTTTGACTATGGCTACACCTTC. Its protein product is CASSQTGFDYGYTF. This rearrangement joins TRBV18 to TRBJ1-2; D call uncertain. This CDR3 is 14 amino acids long. The V end lost 4 bases, the J end lost 3 bases, and 12 bases lay between the germline ends. Germline CDR1 and CDR2: KGHSH and LQKENI.

The chain couples TRBV28 to TRBJ2-7, with 11 positions matching TRBD2. Germline assignment: CDR1 MDHEN and CDR2 SYDVKM. V lost 7 bases, J lost 1 base, and 3 bases stayed unmatched. This CDR3 has 14 amino acids. The CDR3 DNA reads TGTGCCAGCAACATAGCGGGAGGGTCCTACGAGCAGTACTTC. Protein sequence: CASNIAGGSYEQYF.

This rearrangement joins TRBV4-1 to TRBJ1-2; 12 bases map to TRBD1. V lost 0 bases and J lost 4; bases outside the gene matches: 3. The germline gives CDR1 MGHRA, CDR2 YSYEKL. This CDR3 has 16 residues. CDR3 loop: CASSQEGTGGVYGYTF. The CDR3 DNA reads TGCGCCAGCAGCCAAGAGGGGACAGGGGGCGTCTATGGCTACACCTTC.

The rearrangement joins TRBV10-3 to TRBJ2-1; a weak D match, TRBD2 (6 bases). The germline gives CDR1 ENHRY, CDR2 SYGVKD. The CDR3 extends over 14 amino acids. Deletions cut 6 bases from V and 0 bases from J, with 9 bases between. CDR3 bases: TGTGCCATCAGAGCCGGGGGCTCCTACAATGAGCAGTTCTTC. It is translated as CAIRAGGSYNEQFF.

This clone has only one observation. The chain joins TRBV30 to TRBJ2-6, with a weak D call TRBD1 (5 bases). Germline V gene data show CDR1 as GTSNPN and CDR2 as SVGIG (reference sequence). The ends were cut back, 7 bases at V and 4 bases at J, with 14 bases in the middle. This CDR3 has 14 amino acids. CDR3 region: CASPGRAGANVLTF. DNA for the CDR3: TGTGCCTCGCCCGGCAGGGCCGGGGCCAACGTCCTGACTTTC.

The rearrangement uses TRBV6-5 and TRBJ1-1; possibly TRBD1 for D (6 bases). This CDR3 has 15 residues. Looked up from germline, CDR1 is MNHEY and CDR2 is SVGAGI. Trimming shortened V by 5 bases and J by 5 bases, and 18 bases separated the two germline ends. CDR3 in DNA: TGTGCCAGCAGTAGGGGGAACTTAGCATCTACTGAAGCTTTCTTT. This sequence encodes CASSRGNLASTEAFF.

This chain uses TRBV5-1 with TRBJ1-1; TRBD1 might be the D (6 bases). Trimming left V 1 base short and J 6 bases short, with 13 bases between. CDR3 length: 14 amino acids. CDR1 is SGHRS and CDR2 is YFSETQ in the germline V gene. The CDR3: CASSLQQGRSEAFF. In DNA, the CDR3 is TGCGCCAGCAGCTTGCAACAGGGTAGGTCTGAAGCTTTCTTT.

The chain has TRBV28 and TRBJ1-2, with 10 bases fitting TRBD1. The CDR3 sequence is 17 residues long. With 3 bases clipped from V and 4 bases from J, the junction kept 11 bases outside the gene matches. Germline V gene sequence: CDR1 MDHEN, CDR2 SYDVKM. Here the CDR3 reads CASSFDAGTGAIYGYTF. The CDR3 DNA is TGTGCCAGCAGTTTTGATGCCGGGACAGGGGCGATCTATGGCTACACCTTC.

Only one count was recorded for this clone. The chain couples TRBV10-3 to TRBJ2-7; perhaps TRBD2 as D (5 bases). The CDR3 is 11 residues long. The germline CDR1 and CDR2 sequences are ENHRY and SYGVKD. V was pared by 6 bases and J by 4 bases, with 7 bases between. CDR3 DNA sequence: TGTGCCATCAGCGGGGAATACGAGCAGTACTTC. It yields the protein CAISGEYEQYF.

This clone was recorded only once. The chain employs TRBV6-5 and TRBJ1-5; tentative D call: TRBD1 (6 bases). This CDR3 contains 14 residues. Germline loops: CDR1 MNHEY, CDR2 SVGAGI. With 7 bases removed from V and 0 bases from J, the gap between germline ends came to 10 bases. The CDR3 region is CASMGTFSNQPQHF. The CDR3 DNA reads TGTGCCAGCATGGGGACATTTAGCAATCAGCCCCAGCATTTT.

This sequence joins TRBV21-1 and TRBJ2-1; the table gives TRBD2 as D, unverified against the DNA. TRBV21-1 is marked as a pseudogene. This CDR3 contains 15 residues. CDR3 nucleotides: TGTGCCAGCAGCAAACGGGTGCTACCAGACTGGGAGCAGTTCTTC. Protein product: CASSKRVLPDWEQFF.

CDR3 DNA: TGCGCCAGCAGTGACCCTAGCGGGGACTCAAATGAGCAGTTCTTC. As protein: CASSDPSGDSNEQFF. The V and J genes are TRBV10-1 and TRBJ2-1; TRBD2 aligns across 9 bases. J gave up 7 bases and V 3 bases, and 7 bases lay outside the gene matches. Germline assignment: CDR1 WNHNN and CDR2 SYGVQD (reference sequence). This CDR3 has 15 amino acids.

This chain joins TRBV6-5 and TRBJ2-7; 8 positions agree with TRBD1. The trim removed 11 bases at V and 2 bases at J, leaving 11 bases unmatched. The V gene's germline CDR1 is MNHEY and CDR2 SVGAGI. The CDR3 has 14 amino acids. DNA of the CDR3: TGTGCCTCCCAAGGGAGGACAGGGACCTACGAGCAGTACTTC. It translates to CASQGRTGTYEQYF.

This chain uses TRBV28 with TRBJ1-3; D remains ambiguous. This CDR3 region has 14 residues. CDR1 MDHEN and CDR2 SYDVKM come from the germline V gene. The germline V and J ends were trimmed by 6 bases and 6 bases, with 15 bases remaining between them. The CDR3 DNA follows: TGTGCCAGCAGCCCGGCGGAGTCCGCAAACACCATATATTTT. Translation: CASSPAESANTIYF.

This chain uses TRBV15 with TRBJ2-1; perhaps TRBD2 as D (6 bases). CDR3 size: 18 residues. Germline CDR1 and CDR2: LNHNV and YYDKDF (reference sequence). V was clipped by 0 bases and J by 6 bases, with 21 bases between them. The CDR3 nucleotides read TGTGCCACCAGCAGAGATCCTCCCGGGACTCTCTCATCCAATGAGCAGTTCTTC. Its translation is CATSRDPPGTLSSNEQFF.

This clone was seen once. J is TRBJ2-2 and V is TRBV7-2, with TRBD1 matching 10 bases. With V trimmed by 3 bases and J by 5 bases, 6 bases remained unmatched. The CDR3 has 16 residues. Looked up from germline, CDR1 is SGHTA and CDR2 is FQGNSA. CDR3 DNA sequence: TGTGCCAGCAGCTTGAGGACAGGGGGGTGGACCGGGGAGCTGTTTTTT. Translation: CASSLRTGGWTGELFF. The full variable domain, its missing parts supplied by reference TRBV7-2 and TRBJ2-2, is GAGVSQSPSNKVTEKGKDVELRCDPISGHTALYWYRQSLGQGLEFLIYFQGNSAPDKSGLPSDRFSAERTGGSVSTLTIQRTQQEDSAVYLCASSLRTGGWTGELFFGEGSRLTVL.

This chain's CDR3 is CASTPGQGPYEQYF. The CDR3 DNA reads TGCGCCAGCACCCCGGGACAGGGTCCCTACGAGCAGTACTTC. The chain has TRBV10-2 and TRBJ2-7, with 9 bases that match TRBD1. Germline assignment: CDR1 WSHSY and CDR2 SAAADI. This CDR3 has 14 residues. The V segment lost 7 bases and the J segment 2 bases; nucleotides outside the gene matches: 6.

The chain employs TRBV5-6 and TRBJ1-6; D is unclear. Trimming left V 2 bases short and J 9 bases short, with 15 bases between. Per germline, CDR1 SGHDT and CDR2 YYEEEE. The CDR3 is made up of 15 amino acids. The CDR3 protein is CASSLGVPGASPLHF. CDR3 sequence (DNA): TGTGCCAGCAGCTTAGGAGTCCCTGGAGCTTCACCCCTCCACTTT. Full variable domain (rest looked up from reference TRBV5-6 and TRBJ1-6): DAGVTQSPTHLIKTRGQQVTLRCSPKSGHDTVSWYQQALGQGPQFIFQYYEEEERQRGNFPDRFSGHQFPNYSSELNVNALLLGDSALYLCASSLGVPGASPLHFGNGTRLTVT.

Only a few counts were recorded for this clone. The rearrangement links TRBV15 to TRBJ1-2; D is ambiguous. The ends were cut back, 2 bases at V and 5 bases at J, with 6 bases in the middle. The CDR3 consists of 12 residues. Germline CDR1 reads LNHNV; CDR2 reads YYDKDF (reference sequence). CDR3 sequence reads: CATSRPGYGYTF. CDR3 coding DNA: TGTGCCACCAGCAGACCGGGGTATGGCTACACCTTC.

The chain links TRBV2 to TRBJ1-4; 7 positions agree with TRBD1. The V gene end was trimmed by 7 bases and the J gene end by 4 bases; junction bases not matched to a gene: 9. CDR1 is SNHLY and CDR2 is FYNNEI in the germline V gene. This CDR3 contains 15 residues. CDR3 loop: CASTSGQSFNEKLFF. The CDR3 nucleotides read TGTGCCAGCACCTCGGGACAGTCTTTTAATGAAAAACTGTTTTTT.

This chain joins TRBV20-1 and TRBJ1-5; D possibly corresponds to TRBD1 (5 bases). Trimming shortened V by 3 bases and J by 2 bases, and 11 bases separated the two germline ends. This CDR3 has 14 amino acids. Germline assignment: CDR1 DFQATT and CDR2 SNEGSKA (reference sequence). CDR3 protein: CSASQGVGNQPQHF. The DNA of the CDR3 is TGCAGTGCTAGTCAAGGGGTGGGCAATCAGCCCCAGCATTTT.

The genes are TRBV19 and TRBJ2-3, with a weak D call TRBD1 (5 bases). CDR1 is LNHDA and CDR2 is SQIVND in the germline V gene (reference sequence). V dropped 6 bases and J dropped 0 bases, with 13 bases sitting between them. The CDR3 spans 15 residues. This CDR3 is CASRPGRASTDTQYF. The CDR3 DNA is TGTGCCAGTAGACCCGGCAGGGCTAGCACAGATACGCAGTATTTT. Combining the CDR3 with reference TRBV19 and TRBJ2-3 gives the whole variable domain DGGITQSPKYLFRKEGQNVTLSCEQNLNHDAMYWYRQDPGQGLRLIYYSQIVNDFQKGDIAEGYSVSREKKESFPLTVTSAQKNPTAFYLCASRPGRASTDTQYFGPGTRLTVL.

Concerning this clone itself: This CDR3 fails to terminate in the conserved phenylalanine or tryptophan, so it likely reflects a read error. The limits of the CDR3 on the DNA are not certain, so only TCRdb's listed CDR3 is given. The V call is TRBV2, the J call TRBJ2-3; TRBD2, the table's D call, lacks a check against the DNA. CDR1 and CDR2 (germline): SNHLY, FYNNEI. The CDR3 numbers 14 amino acids, ends counted. The CDR3 loop reads CASSRDGAYSAGRI.

The rearrangement joins TRBV9 to TRBJ2-7; 8 nucleotides line up with TRBD2. Germline V gene data show CDR1 as SGDLS and CDR2 as YYNGEE. This CDR3 is 15 amino acids long. The V gene end was trimmed by 0 bases and the J gene end by 0 bases; junction bases not matched to a gene: 2. CDR3 loop: CASSVDGRASYEQYF. In nucleotides, the CDR3 is TGTGCCAGCAGCGTAGACGGGAGGGCCTCCTACGAGCAGTACTTC. The whole variable domain, filled in from reference TRBV9 and TRBJ2-7, reads DSGVTQTPKHLITATGQRVTLRCSPRSGDLSVYWYQQSLDQGLQFLIQYYNGEERAKGNILERFSAQQFPDLHSELNLSSLELGDSALYFCASSVDGRASYEQYFGPGTRLTVT.

This clone was found a few times. This chain connects TRBV12-3 or TRBV12-4 to TRBJ1-5; possible D gene TRBD1, 5 bases. The ends were cut back, 4 bases at V and 8 bases at J, with 12 bases in the middle. The CDR3 totals 13 residues. CDR3 loop: CASSWDSWEPQHF. CDR3 bases: TGTGCCAGCAGTTGGGACTCTTGGGAGCCCCAGCATTTT.

A few counts support this clone. This chain connects TRBV28 to TRBJ1-4; D might be TRBD1 (5 bases). Trimming removed 5 bases at V and 8 bases at J, with 18 bases between. Germline CDR1 and CDR2: MDHEN and SYDVKM. The CDR3 is made up of 15 amino acids. CDR3 amino acids: CASSRLRRGVEKLFF. In DNA form, the CDR3 reads TGTGCCAGCAGTCGCCTTAGGCGGGGGGTCGAAAAACTGTTTTTT. The whole variable domain, filled in from reference TRBV28 and TRBJ1-4, reads DVKVTQSSRYLVKRTGEKVFLECVQDMDHENMFWYRQDPGLGLRLIYFSYDVKMKEKGDIPEGYSVSREKKERFSLILESASTNQTSMYLCASSRLRRGVEKLFFGSGTQLSVL.